Listed below are T cell receptor beta chains from one sample, sequenced in a study of CD8 T cells in ankylosing spondylitis. TCRdb independently ran MiXCR on the 5' RACE reads; one entry per CDR3 protein. The table lists more than 250,000 distinct CDR3 sequences, around 8% of them singletons. Input material: blood, either unsorted or a sorted T cell fraction (not recorded which). All receptors come from a male donor with ankylosing spondylitis. The CDR3 runs from the conserved cysteine through the conserved F or W. Each record gives: CDR3 protein, CDR3 DNA, clone size, V gene, D gene, J gene. D genes are given only for firm matches. Clone size is shown for a subset of rows, as once, few, many or a class of expanded clone.

CDR3: CSARWGVGTGELFF; DNA: TGCAGTGCCCGTTGGGGGGTAGGCACCGGGGAGCTGTTTTTT; size: many; V: TRBV20-1; D: -; J: TRBJ2-2
CDR3: CASSQPGQEQETQYF; DNA: TGCGCCAGCAGCCAACCTGGACAGGAGCAAGAGACCCAGTACTTC; size: -; V: TRBV4-3; D: TRBD1; J: TRBJ2-5
CDR3: CASSREGYEQYF; DNA: TGTGCCAGCAGCCGGGAGGGCTACGAGCAGTACTTC; size: few; V: TRBV3-1; D: TRBD2; J: TRBJ2-7
CDR3: CASSLEDGTGVDGYTF; DNA: TGCGCCAGCAGCCTGGAGGATGGGACAGGGGTTGATGGCTACACCTTC; size: -; V: TRBV5-1; D: TRBD1; J: TRBJ1-2
CDR3: CASSNRVSSYEQYF; DNA: TGTGCCAGCAGCAACAGGGTCAGCTCCTACGAGCAGTACTTC; size: -; V: TRBV4-2; D: -; J: TRBJ2-7
CDR3: CAQSLGGATKNEQFF; DNA: TGTGCCCAGTCCTTGGGAGGGGCAACAAAGAATGAGCAGTTCTTC; size: -; V: TRBV7-9; D: TRBD2; J: TRBJ2-1
CDR3: CASSQDPPGQGTGGYTF; DNA: TGTGCCAGCAGCCAAGACCCCCCCGGACAGGGAACAGGAGGCTACACCTTC; size: -; V: TRBV4-2; D: TRBD1; J: TRBJ1-2
CDR3: CASSPQDPSYEQYF; DNA: TGTGCCAGCTCACCACAAGACCCTTCCTACGAGCAGTACTTC; size: few; V: TRBV18; D: -; J: TRBJ2-7
CDR3: CATSDLGQAVGETQYF; DNA: TGTGCCACCAGTGATTTGGGACAGGCCGTCGGGGAGACCCAGTACTTC; size: few; V: TRBV24-1; D: TRBD1; J: TRBJ2-5
CDR3: CSVVWTGRPYEQYF; DNA: TGCAGCGTTGTTTGGACAGGGAGGCCGTACGAGCAGTACTTC; size: many; V: TRBV29-1; D: TRBD1; J: TRBJ2-7
CDR3: CSVDQGAGPQHF; DNA: TGCAGCGTTGATCAGGGGGCCGGGCCCCAGCATTTT; size: many; V: TRBV29-1; D: TRBD1; J: TRBJ1-5
CDR3: CASSSGRDGNTIYF; DNA: TGTGCCAGCAGTTCCGGACGGGACGGAAACACCATATATTTT; size: -; V: TRBV27; D: -; J: TRBJ1-3
CDR3: CASSFRRNTDTQYF; DNA: TGCGCCAGCAGCTTCCGTCGGAACACAGATACGCAGTATTTT; size: -; V: TRBV5-1; D: -; J: TRBJ2-3
CDR3: CASSRQGPTEAFF; DNA: TGTGCCAGCAGCCGACAGGGGCCCACTGAAGCTTTCTTT; size: -; V: TRBV7-9; D: TRBD1; J: TRBJ1-1
CDR3: CASSEYNEQFF; DNA: TGTGCCAGCAGCGAGTACAATGAGCAGTTCTTC; size: many; V: TRBV2; D: -; J: TRBJ2-1
CDR3: CASSQETQGGTEAFF; DNA: TGTGCCAGCAGCCAAGAGACCCAGGGAGGCACTGAAGCTTTCTTT; size: many; V: TRBV4-2; D: -; J: TRBJ1-1
CDR3: CASGLVIDSTNTGELFF; DNA: TGTGCTAGTGGTTTGGTTATCGACAGCACGAACACCGGGGAGCTGTTTTTT; size: few; V: TRBV12-5; D: -; J: TRBJ2-2
CDR3: CASGGLVEQYF; DNA: TGTGCCAGCGGAGGCCTGGTCGAGCAGTACTTC; size: many; V: TRBV28; D: -; J: TRBJ2-7
CDR3: CASSHSFIAGLASSYNEQFF; DNA: TGTGCCAGCAGCCACTCGTTTATCGCGGGACTCGCCAGCTCCTACAATGAGCAGTTCTTC; size: -; V: TRBV3-1; D: -; J: TRBJ2-1
CDR3: CASSQDRPQQFF; DNA: TGTGCCAGCAGCCAAGACAGGCCCCAGCAGTTCTTC; size: -; V: TRBV7-2; D: -; J: TRBJ2-1
CDR3: CASSLRLKAGVGETQYF; DNA: TGCGCCAGCAGCTTGCGCCTGAAAGCGGGAGTAGGAGAGACCCAGTACTTC; size: few; V: TRBV5-1; D: TRBD2; J: TRBJ2-5
CDR3: CASSLGTSENIQYF; DNA: TGCGCCAGCAGCTTGGGAACTAGCGAAAACATTCAGTACTTC; size: few; V: TRBV5-1; D: TRBD2; J: TRBJ2-4
CDR3: CASSSTLAGGTGELFF; DNA: TGTGCCAGCAGCTCCACGCTAGCGGGGGGCACCGGGGAGCTGTTTTTT; size: -; V: TRBV11-1; D: TRBD2; J: TRBJ2-2
CDR3: CATGRAYEQYF; DNA: TGTGCCACGGGACGGGCCTACGAGCAGTACTTC; size: -; V: TRBV6-2/TRBV6-3; D: -; J: TRBJ2-7
CDR3: CASSRENRGGQPQHF; DNA: TGTGCCAGCAGCCGTGAGAACAGGGGCGGTCAGCCCCAGCATTTT; size: many; V: TRBV7-8; D: TRBD1; J: TRBJ1-5
CDR3: CASSLVAHGANEKLFF; DNA: TGTGCCAGCAGCTTAGTGGCGCACGGGGCTAATGAAAAACTGTTTTTT; size: -; V: TRBV7-2; D: -; J: TRBJ1-4
CDR3: CASSPRLAGVSYNEQFF; DNA: TGTGCCAGCAGCCCACGACTAGCGGGAGTGTCGTACAATGAGCAGTTCTTC; size: -; V: TRBV4-2; D: TRBD2; J: TRBJ2-1
CDR3: CASRPGTETYEQYF; DNA: TGTGCCAGCCGTCCGGGCACAGAGACCTACGAGCAGTACTTC; size: -; V: TRBV2; D: -; J: TRBJ2-7
CDR3: CASSAIAGGNTGELFF; DNA: TGTGCCAGCAGCGCCATAGCGGGAGGGAACACCGGGGAGCTGTTTTTT; size: few; V: TRBV9; D: TRBD2; J: TRBJ2-2
CDR3: CASSLARTGHGYTF; DNA: TGTGCCAGCAGCTTAGCCCGGACAGGACATGGCTACACCTTC; size: few; V: TRBV11-3; D: TRBD1; J: TRBJ1-2
CDR3: CASGSYLGYTF; DNA: TGTGCCAGCGGGAGTTACCTGGGCTACACCTTC; size: -; V: TRBV6-1; D: -; J: TRBJ1-2
CDR3: CASRANSGLTEQYF; DNA: TGTGCCAGCAGGGCAAATAGCGGGTTGACCGAGCAGTACTTC; size: -; V: TRBV2; D: TRBD2; J: TRBJ2-7
CDR3: CASSDQTSAGEQFF; DNA: TGTGCCAGCAGCGACCAAACTAGCGCGGGTGAGCAGTTCTTC; size: -; V: TRBV6-2/TRBV6-3; D: TRBD2; J: TRBJ2-1
CDR3: CASSAGLLNTGELFF; DNA: TGTGCCAGCAGCGCGGGACTCCTGAACACCGGGGAGCTGTTTTTT; size: few; V: TRBV7-2; D: -; J: TRBJ2-2
CDR3: CASSLDGTHNYGYTF; DNA: TGTGCCAGCAGCTTAGATGGGACACATAACTATGGCTACACCTTC; size: -; V: TRBV11-2; D: -; J: TRBJ1-2
CDR3: CASSEFLGTKYNEQFF; DNA: TGTGCCAGCAGTGAATTTTTAGGGACGAAATACAATGAGCAGTTCTTC; size: many; V: TRBV2; D: -; J: TRBJ2-1
CDR3: CASSPDSNTDTQYF; DNA: TGCGCCAGCAGCCCGGACTCCAACACAGATACGCAGTATTTT; size: many; V: TRBV4-3; D: -; J: TRBJ2-3
CDR3: CASRLGLIQSF; DNA: TGCGCCAGCAGATTGGGCCTAATACAGTCCTTC; size: -; V: TRBV5-1; D: -; J: TRBJ2-1
CDR3: CASRGLSSGSNEQFF; DNA: TGTGCCAGTAGGGGGTTGTCTAGCGGGAGCAATGAGCAGTTCTTC; size: -; V: TRBV28; D: TRBD2; J: TRBJ2-1
CDR3: CASSYEVYQPQHF; DNA: TGTGCCAGCAGTTACGAGGTCTATCAGCCCCAGCATTTT; size: few; V: TRBV6-6; D: -; J: TRBJ1-5
CDR3: CSVEVLPPDTQYF; DNA: TGCAGCGTTGAAGTCCTGCCCCCGGATACGCAGTATTTT; size: few; V: TRBV29-1; D: -; J: TRBJ2-3
CDR3: CASSALTGLDETQYF; DNA: TGTGCCAGCTCAGCATTGACAGGGTTGGATGAGACCCAGTACTTC; size: few; V: TRBV18; D: TRBD1; J: TRBJ2-5
CDR3: CASSLVSGAQYEQYF; DNA: TGTGCCAGCAGCTTAGTTTCGGGAGCCCAGTACGAGCAGTACTTC; size: -; V: TRBV7-9; D: -; J: TRBJ2-7
CDR3: CASSSEGNEQFF; DNA: TGTGCCAGTAGTTCCGAAGGGAATGAGCAGTTCTTC; size: many; V: TRBV19; D: -; J: TRBJ2-1
CDR3: CSVVVRGLNTEAFF; DNA: TGCAGCGTTGTAGTCCGGGGATTGAACACTGAAGCTTTCTTT; size: many; V: TRBV29-1; D: -; J: TRBJ1-1
CDR3: CSVETGVNQPQHF; DNA: TGCAGCGTTGAGACAGGGGTAAATCAGCCCCAGCATTTT; size: many; V: TRBV29-1; D: TRBD1; J: TRBJ1-5
CDR3: CASSLLRPGITDTQYF; DNA: TGTGCCAGCAGTTTACTACGTCCGGGTATCACAGATACGCAGTATTTT; size: few; V: TRBV6-5; D: -; J: TRBJ2-3
CDR3: CASEGSKQAPSYNEQFF; DNA: TGTGCCAGCGAGGGATCGAAACAGGCGCCCTCCTACAATGAGCAGTTCTTC; size: many; V: TRBV7-2; D: -; J: TRBJ2-1
CDR3: CASSLAAGGYTEAFF; DNA: TGTGCCAGCAGTTTAGCGGCGGGGGGGTACACTGAAGCTTTCTTT; size: many; V: TRBV12-3/TRBV12-4; D: -; J: TRBJ1-1
CDR3: CASSQIKGPEYNTGELFF; DNA: TGTGCCAGCAGCCAAATCAAGGGCCCTGAATATAACACCGGGGAGCTGTTTTTT; size: -; V: TRBV4-2; D: -; J: TRBJ2-2
CDR3: CASSQGNPSSGSAYEQYF; DNA: TGCGCCAGCAGCCAAGGAAACCCCTCCAGCGGGAGTGCATACGAGCAGTACTTC; size: many; V: TRBV4-1; D: TRBD2; J: TRBJ2-7
CDR3: CASFGTDYGYTF; DNA: TGTGCCAGTTTCGGGACAGACTATGGCTACACCTTC; size: few; V: TRBV27; D: TRBD1; J: TRBJ1-2
CDR3: CASLSGTSDYNEQFF; DNA: TGTGCCAGCTTATCCGGGACTAGCGACTACAATGAGCAGTTCTTC; size: few; V: TRBV18; D: TRBD2; J: TRBJ2-1
CDR3: CATRPGGAGELFF; DNA: TGTGCCACCAGACCTGGAGGGGCCGGGGAGCTGTTTTTT; size: many; V: TRBV19; D: -; J: TRBJ2-2
CDR3: CASSWTGSGDQPQHF; DNA: TGCGCCAGCAGCTGGACAGGGTCGGGGGATCAGCCCCAGCATTTT; size: -; V: TRBV5-1; D: TRBD1; J: TRBJ1-5
CDR3: CASSLAWMKDNGGELFF; DNA: TGCGCCAGCAGCTTGGCGTGGATGAAGGACAATGGCGGGGAGCTGTTTTTT; size: few; V: TRBV5-1; D: -; J: TRBJ2-2
CDR3: CASSQVISGVENIQYF; DNA: TGCGCCAGCAGCCAAGTGATAAGCGGGGTCGAAAACATTCAGTACTTC; size: many; V: TRBV4-3; D: TRBD2; J: TRBJ2-4
CDR3: CASSTRDSFAGELFF; DNA: TGTGCCAGCAGTACCCGGGACAGTTTCGCCGGGGAGCTGTTTTTT; size: few; V: TRBV6-1; D: TRBD1; J: TRBJ2-2